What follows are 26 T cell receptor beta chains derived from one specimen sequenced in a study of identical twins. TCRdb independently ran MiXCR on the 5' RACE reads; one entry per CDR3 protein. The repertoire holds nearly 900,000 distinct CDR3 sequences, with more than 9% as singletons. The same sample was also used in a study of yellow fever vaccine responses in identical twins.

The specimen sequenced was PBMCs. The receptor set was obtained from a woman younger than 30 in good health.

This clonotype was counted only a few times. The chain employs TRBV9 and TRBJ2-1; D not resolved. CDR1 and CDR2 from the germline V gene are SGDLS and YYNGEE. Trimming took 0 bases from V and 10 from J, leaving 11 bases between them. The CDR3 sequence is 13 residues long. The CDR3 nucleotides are TGTGCCAGCAGCGTAGATCCCGGTCCGGAGCAGTTCTTC. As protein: CASSVDPGPEQFF.

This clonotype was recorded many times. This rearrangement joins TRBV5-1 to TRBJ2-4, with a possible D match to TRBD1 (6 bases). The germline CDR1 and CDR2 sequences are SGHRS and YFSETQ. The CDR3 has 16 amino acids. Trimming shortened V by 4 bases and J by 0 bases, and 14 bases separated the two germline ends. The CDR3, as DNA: TGCGCCAGCAGCGCTCTCGGACAGATAGCCAAAAACATTCAGTACTTC. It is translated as CASSALGQIAKNIQYF.

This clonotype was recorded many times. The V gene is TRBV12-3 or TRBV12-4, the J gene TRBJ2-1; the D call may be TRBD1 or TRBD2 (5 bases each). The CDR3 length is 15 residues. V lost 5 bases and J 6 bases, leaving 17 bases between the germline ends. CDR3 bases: TGTGCCAGCAGTCCTCCCCGGGACCGATCCAATGAGCAGTTCTTC. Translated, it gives CASSPPRDRSNEQFF.

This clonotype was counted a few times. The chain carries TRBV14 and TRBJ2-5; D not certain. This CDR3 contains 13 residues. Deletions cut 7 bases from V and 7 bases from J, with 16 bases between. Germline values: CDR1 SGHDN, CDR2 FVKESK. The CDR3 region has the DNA TGTGCCAGCACCCCTCTTCCCGGCGCGACCCAGTACTTC. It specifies CASTPLPGATQYF.

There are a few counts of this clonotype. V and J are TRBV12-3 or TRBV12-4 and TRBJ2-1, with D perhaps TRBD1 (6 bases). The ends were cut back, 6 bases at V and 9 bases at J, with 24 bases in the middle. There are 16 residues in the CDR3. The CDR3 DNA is TGTGCCAGCAGCTCAAACCTGGGGACAATCCCCGGTGAGCAGTTCTTC. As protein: CASSSNLGTIPGEQFF.

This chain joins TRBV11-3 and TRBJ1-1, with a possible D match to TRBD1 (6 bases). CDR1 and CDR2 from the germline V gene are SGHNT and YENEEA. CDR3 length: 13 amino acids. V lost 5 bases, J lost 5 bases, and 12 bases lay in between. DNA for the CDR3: TGTGCCAGCAGCGCAGGGGTGCGGACTGAAGCTTTCTTT. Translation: CASSAGVRTEAFF.

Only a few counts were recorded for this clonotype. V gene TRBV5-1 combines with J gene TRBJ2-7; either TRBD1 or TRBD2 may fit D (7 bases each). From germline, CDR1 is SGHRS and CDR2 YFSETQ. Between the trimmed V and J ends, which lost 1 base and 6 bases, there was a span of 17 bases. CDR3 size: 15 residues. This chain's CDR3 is CASSLRSQGEGEQYF. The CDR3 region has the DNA TGCGCCAGCAGCTTGAGGTCCCAGGGGGAGGGCGAGCAGTACTTC. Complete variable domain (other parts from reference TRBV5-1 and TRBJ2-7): KAGVTQTPRYLIKTRGQQVTLSCSPISGHRSVSWYQQTPGQGLQFLFEYFSETQRNKGNFPGRFSGRQFSNSRSEMNVSTLELGDSALYLCASSLRSQGEGEQYFGPGTRLTVT.

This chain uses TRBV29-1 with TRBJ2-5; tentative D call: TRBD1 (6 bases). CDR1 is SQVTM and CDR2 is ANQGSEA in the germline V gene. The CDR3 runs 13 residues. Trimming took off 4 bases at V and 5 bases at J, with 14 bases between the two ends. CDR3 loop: CSVAPQGKETQYF. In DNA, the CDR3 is TGCAGCGTTGCTCCCCAGGGGAAGGAGACCCAGTACTTC.

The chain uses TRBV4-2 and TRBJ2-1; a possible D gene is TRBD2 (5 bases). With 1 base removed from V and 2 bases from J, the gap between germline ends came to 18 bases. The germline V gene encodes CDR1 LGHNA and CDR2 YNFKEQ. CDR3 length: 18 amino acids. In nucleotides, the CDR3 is TGTGCCAGCAGCCAAGTAGCTGGAGCGGTCCTGGCCTACAATGAGCAGTTCTTC. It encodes CASSQVAGAVLAYNEQFF.

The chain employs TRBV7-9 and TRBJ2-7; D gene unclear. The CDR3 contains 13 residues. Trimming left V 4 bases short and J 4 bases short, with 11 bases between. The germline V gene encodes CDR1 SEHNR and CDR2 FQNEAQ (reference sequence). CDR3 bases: TGTGCCAGCAGCTCTCCGACGCCGTACGAGCAGTACTTC. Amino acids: CASSSPTPYEQYF. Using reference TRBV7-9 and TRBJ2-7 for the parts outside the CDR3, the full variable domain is DTGVSQNPRHKITKRGQNVTFRCDPISEHNRLYWYRQTLGQGPEFLTYFQNEAQLEKSRLLSDRFSAERPKGSFSTLEIQRTEQGDSAMYLCASSSPTPYEQYFGPGTRLTVT.

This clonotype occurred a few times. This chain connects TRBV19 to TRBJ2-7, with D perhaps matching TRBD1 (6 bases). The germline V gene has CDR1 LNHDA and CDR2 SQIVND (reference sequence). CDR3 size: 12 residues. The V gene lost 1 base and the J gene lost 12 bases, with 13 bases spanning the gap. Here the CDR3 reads CASSIGVGQPYF. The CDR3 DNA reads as TGTGCCAGTAGTATAGGTGTGGGACAACCGTACTTC.

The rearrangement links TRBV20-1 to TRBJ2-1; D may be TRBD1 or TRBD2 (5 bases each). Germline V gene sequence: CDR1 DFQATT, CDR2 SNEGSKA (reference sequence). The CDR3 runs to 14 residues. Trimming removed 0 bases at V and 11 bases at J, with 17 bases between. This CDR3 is CSARESGRKEKQFF. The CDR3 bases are TGCAGTGCTAGAGAATCGGGACGGAAGGAAAAGCAGTTCTTC.

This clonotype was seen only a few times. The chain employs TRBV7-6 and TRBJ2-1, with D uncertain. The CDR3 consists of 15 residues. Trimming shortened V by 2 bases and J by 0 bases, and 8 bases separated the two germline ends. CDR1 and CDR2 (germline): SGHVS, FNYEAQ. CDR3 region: CASSLSTVSYNEQFF. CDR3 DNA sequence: TGTGCCAGCAGCTTAAGTACAGTCTCCTACAATGAGCAGTTCTTC. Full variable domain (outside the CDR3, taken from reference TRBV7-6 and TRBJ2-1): GAGVSQSPRYKVTKRGQDVALRCDPISGHVSLYWYRQALGQGPEFLTYFNYEAQQDKSGLPNDRFSAERPEGSISTLTIQRTEQRDSAMYRCASSLSTVSYNEQFFGPGTRLTVL.

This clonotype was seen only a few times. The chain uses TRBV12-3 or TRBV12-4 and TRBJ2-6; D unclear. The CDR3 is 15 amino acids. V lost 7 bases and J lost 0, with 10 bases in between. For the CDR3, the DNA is TGTGCCAGCACCCGCAGTAGCTCTGGGGCCAACGTCCTGACTTTC. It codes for CASTRSSSGANVLTF.

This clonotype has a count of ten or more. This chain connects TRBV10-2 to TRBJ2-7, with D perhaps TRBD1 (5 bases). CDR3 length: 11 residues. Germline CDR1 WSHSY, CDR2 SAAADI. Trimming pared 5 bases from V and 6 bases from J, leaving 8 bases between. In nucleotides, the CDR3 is TGCGCCAGCAGTAGGGGTAGCGAGCAGTACGTC. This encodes CASSRGSEQYV.

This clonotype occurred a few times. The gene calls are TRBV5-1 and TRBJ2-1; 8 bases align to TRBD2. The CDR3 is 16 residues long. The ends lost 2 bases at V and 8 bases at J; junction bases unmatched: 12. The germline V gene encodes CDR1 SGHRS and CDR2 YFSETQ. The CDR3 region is CASSFREAGGWYEQFF. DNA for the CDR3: TGCGCCAGCAGCTTTCGCGAGGCGGGGGGTTGGTATGAGCAGTTCTTC.

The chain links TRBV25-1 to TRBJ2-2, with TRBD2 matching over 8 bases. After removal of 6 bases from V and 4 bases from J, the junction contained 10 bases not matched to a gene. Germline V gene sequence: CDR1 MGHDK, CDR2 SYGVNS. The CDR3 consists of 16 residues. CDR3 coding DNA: TGTGCCAGCAGAGCTCCCGGGACTAGGTTCACCGGGGAGCTGTTTTTT. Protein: CASRAPGTRFTGELFF.

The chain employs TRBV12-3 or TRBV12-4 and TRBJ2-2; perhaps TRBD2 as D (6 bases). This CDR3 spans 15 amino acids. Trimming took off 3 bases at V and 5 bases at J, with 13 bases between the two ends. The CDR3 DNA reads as TGTGCCAGCAGTTTGGGACTTGGAGAAACCGGGGAGCTGTTTTTT. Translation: CASSLGLGETGELFF.

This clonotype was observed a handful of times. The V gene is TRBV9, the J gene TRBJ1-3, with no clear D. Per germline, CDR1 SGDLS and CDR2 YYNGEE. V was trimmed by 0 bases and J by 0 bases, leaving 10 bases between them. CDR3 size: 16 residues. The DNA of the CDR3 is TGTGCCAGCAGCGTAGCCCCGGACCTCTCTGGAAACACCATATATTTT. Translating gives CASSVAPDLSGNTIYF.

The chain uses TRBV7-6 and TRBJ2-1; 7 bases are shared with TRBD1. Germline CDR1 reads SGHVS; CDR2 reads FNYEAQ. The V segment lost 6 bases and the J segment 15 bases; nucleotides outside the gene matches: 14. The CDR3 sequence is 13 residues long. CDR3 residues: CASRNPVQGVPFF. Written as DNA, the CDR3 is TGTGCCAGCAGAAACCCAGTGCAGGGGGTCCCGTTCTTC.

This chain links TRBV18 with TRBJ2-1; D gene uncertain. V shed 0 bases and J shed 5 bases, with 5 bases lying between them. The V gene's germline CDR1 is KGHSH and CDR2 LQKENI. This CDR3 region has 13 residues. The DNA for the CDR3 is TGTGCCAGCTCACCACCGGGAAACAATGAGCAGTTCTTC. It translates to CASSPPGNNEQFF. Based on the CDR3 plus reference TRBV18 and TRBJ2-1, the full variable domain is NAGVMQNPRHLVRRRGQEARLRCSPMKGHSHVYWYRQLPEEGLKFMVYLQKENIIDESGMPKERFSAEFPKEGPSILRIQQVVRGDSAAYFCASSPPGNNEQFFGPGTRLTVL.

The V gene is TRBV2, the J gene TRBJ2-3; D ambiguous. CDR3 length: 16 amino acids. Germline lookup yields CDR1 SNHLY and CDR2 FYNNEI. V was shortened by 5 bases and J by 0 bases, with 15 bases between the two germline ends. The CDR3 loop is CASSSALTRSTDTQYF. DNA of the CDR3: TGTGCCAGCAGTTCAGCCCTTACAAGGAGCACAGATACGCAGTATTTT.

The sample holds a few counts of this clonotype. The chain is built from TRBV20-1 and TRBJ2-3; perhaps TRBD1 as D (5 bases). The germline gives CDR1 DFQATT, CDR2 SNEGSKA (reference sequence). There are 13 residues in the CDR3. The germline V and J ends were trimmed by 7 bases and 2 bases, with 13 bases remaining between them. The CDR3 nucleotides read TGCAGTGGTCGGGCAGGGAACACAGATACGCAGTATTTT. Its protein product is CSGRAGNTDTQYF.

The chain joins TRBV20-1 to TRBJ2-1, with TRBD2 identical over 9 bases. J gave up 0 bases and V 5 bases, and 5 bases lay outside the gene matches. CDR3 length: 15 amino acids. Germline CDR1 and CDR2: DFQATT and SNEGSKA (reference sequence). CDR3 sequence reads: CSAYYSGSSYNEQFF. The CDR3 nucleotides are TGCAGTGCTTACTATAGCGGGAGCTCCTACAATGAGCAGTTCTTC.

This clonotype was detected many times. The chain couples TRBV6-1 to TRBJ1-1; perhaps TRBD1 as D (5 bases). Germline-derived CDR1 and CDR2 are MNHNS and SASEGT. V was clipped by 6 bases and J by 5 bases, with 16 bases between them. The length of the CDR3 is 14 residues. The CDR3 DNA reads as TGTGCCAGCAGCAAACCTGGGGGAGGGACTGAAGCTTTCTTT. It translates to CASSKPGGGTEAFF.

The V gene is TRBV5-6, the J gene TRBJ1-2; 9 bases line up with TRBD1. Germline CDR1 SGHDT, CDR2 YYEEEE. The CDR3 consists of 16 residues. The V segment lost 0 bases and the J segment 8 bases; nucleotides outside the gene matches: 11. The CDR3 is CASSLALRTGESGYTF. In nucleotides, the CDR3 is TGTGCCAGCAGCTTGGCGCTAAGGACAGGGGAGAGCGGCTACACCTTC.